These T cell receptor beta chains were read from a single sample in a study of cytomegalovirus exposure and HLA in healthy donors. The data were produced by immunoSEQ multiplex PCR, yet TCRdb's version contains in-frame clones alone and is incomplete. Found here are around 120,000 clones, 77% of them singletons; the top ten hold about 3.9%. Sequencing was performed on PBMCs. All receptors come from a human donor in good health. The CDR3 runs from the conserved cysteine through the conserved F or W. The order of the fields is V gene, D gene, clone size, J gene, CDR3 DNA, CDR3 protein. D genes are given only for firm matches. A row's size may be missing; if present it is once, few, many or a size class.

TRBV5-1	TRBD1	.	TRBJ2-1	TGCGCCAGCAGCTTGGCTCCCGGGACAGGGGGCTTGGGTGAGCAGTTCTTC	CASSLAPGTGGLGEQFF
TRBV9	TRBD2	few	TRBJ2-5	TGTGCCAGCAGCGCGAGCGGGAGGGCTCAAGAGACCCAGTACTTC	CASSASGRAQETQYF
TRBV2	.	.	TRBJ2-2	TGTGCCAGTGGCAACGGACACCTAGCCGGGGAGCTGTTTTTT	CASGNGHLAGELFF
TRBV9	.	.	TRBJ1-2	TGTGCCAGCAGCGTAGAGGGGGGGCCCCTCTATGGCTACACCTTC	CASSVEGGPLYGYTF
TRBV15	TRBD1	.	TRBJ1-4	TGTGCCACCAGCAGACTTACGGGACAGGGGACTGAAAAACTGTTTTTT	CATSRLTGQGTEKLFF
TRBV5-1	TRBD2	once	TRBJ2-2	TGCGCCAGCAGCTTAGGACTAGCGAACACCGGGGAGCTGTTTTTT	CASSLGLANTGELFF
TRBV19	.	.	TRBJ1-1	TGTGCCAGTAGTATATCAGGAGGGAGTACTGAAGCTTTCTTT	CASSISGGSTEAFF
TRBV6-1	.	.	TRBJ1-5	TGTGCCAGCAGTGAGGCTTCATATGGCAATCAGCCCCAGCATTTT	CASSEASYGNQPQHF
TRBV19	TRBD2	.	TRBJ2-5	TGTGCCAGTAAAGAGGGAGGGCCGATAAAGACCCAGTACTTC	CASKEGGPIKTQYF
TRBV6-6	.	.	TRBJ2-3	TGTGCCAGTACGGTGCAACTCACAGATACGCAGTATTTT	CASTVQLTDTQYF
TRBV5-6	TRBD2	.	TRBJ2-7	TGTGCCAGCAGCCCGTATACCCCTACTAGCGGAGCCAATTACGAGCAGTACTTC	CASSPYTPTSGANYEQYF
TRBV7-6	.	once	TRBJ2-5	TGTGCCAGCAGTTTAGGGACTGGAGAGACCCAGTACTTC	CASSLGTGETQYF
TRBV2	.	.	TRBJ2-7	TGTGCCAGCAGTGAAGGGTGGGGGGACAGTACTCCCTACGAGCAGTACTTC	CASSEGWGDSTPYEQYF
TRBV2	.	.	TRBJ1-1	TGTGCCACCCAGGACAGTGTGAACACTGAAGCTTTCTTT	CATQDSVNTEAFF
TRBV28	TRBD2	.	TRBJ2-7	TGTGCCTCCCGGGGGGGATCCTACGAGCAGTACTTC	CASRGGSYEQYF
TRBV5-1	TRBD1	once	TRBJ1-2	TGCGCCAGCAGCCATCCGGGACAGGGGAGGGCTAACTATGGCTACACCTTC	CASSHPGQGRANYGYTF
TRBV6-1	.	.	TRBJ2-1	TGTGCCAGCAGCTCCGACAGGTTACTCTCTAATGAGCAGTTCTTC	CASSSDRLLSNEQFF
TRBV6-1	TRBD1	.	TRBJ2-7	TGTGCCAGCAGCCAAGGGACAGGGGGCATCTACGAGCAGTACTTC	CASSQGTGGIYEQYF
TRBV9	TRBD1	.	TRBJ2-1	TGTGCCAGCAGCGTAGGGGACAGACACAATGAGCAGTTCTTC	CASSVGDRHNEQFF
TRBV5-4	.	few	TRBJ2-7	TGTGCCAGCAGCGCTGCCGGAGGACTTAAGGACGAGCAGTACTTC	CASSAAGGLKDEQYF
TRBV4-2	TRBD2	.	TRBJ2-7	TGTGCCAGCAGCCAAGAAGGAGCTACTAGCGCTCCGCCGTACTTC	CASSQEGATSAPPYF
TRBV7-9	TRBD2	.	TRBJ2-7	TGTGCCAGCAGCCTTCCGACTAGCGGGAGCTCCTACGAGCAGTACTTC	CASSLPTSGSSYEQYF
TRBV5-1	TRBD2	.	TRBJ2-3	TGCGCCAGCAGCATATCTAGCGGGAGGAATTCAGATACGCAGTATTTT	CASSISSGRNSDTQYF
TRBV5-1	TRBD2	.	TRBJ2-7	TGCGCCAGCAGCTTAGCGGGATCCTCCTACGAGCAGTACTTC	CASSLAGSSYEQYF
TRBV5-5	TRBD2	.	TRBJ2-5	TGTGCCAGCAGCCCTCGAGCTAGCGGGACTCGGGAGACCCAGTACTTC	CASSPRASGTRETQYF
TRBV14	TRBD1	few	TRBJ1-4	TGTGCCAGCAGCCAATCGGCAGGGGGAATAGGAAAACTGTTTTTT	CASSQSAGGIGKLFF
TRBV18	.	.	TRBJ2-5	TGTGCCAGCTCACCGCCAGGGCGAGAGACCCAGTACTTC	CASSPPGRETQYF
TRBV30	.	.	TRBJ1-5	TGTGCCTGGAGTGCAGGGGGCAATCAGCCCCAGCATTTT	CAWSAGGNQPQHF
TRBV7-2	TRBD2	.	TRBJ2-1	TGTGCCAGCAGCTTCGGGCCTAGCGGGAGGGAAAATGAGCAGTTCTTC	CASSFGPSGRENEQFF
TRBV2	TRBD2	.	TRBJ2-2	TGTGCCAGCACCTCGTTAGCGGGAGGGACCGGGGAGCTGTTTTTT	CASTSLAGGTGELFF
TRBV5-1	TRBD1	.	TRBJ1-1	TGCGCCAGCAGCTTGGGGGATCGGACAGGGAAACCGAACACTGAAGCTTTCTTT	CASSLGDRTGKPNTEAFF
TRBV5-6	TRBD2	.	TRBJ2-2	TGTGCCAGCAGCCGGGGGGGGGCTGGTATGACCGGGGAGCTGTTTTTT	CASSRGGAGMTGELFF
TRBV9	TRBD2	.	TRBJ2-1	TGTGCCAGCCAAAAACCGGGACTAGCGGCTAACAATGAGCAGTTCTTC	CASQKPGLAANNEQFF
TRBV18	TRBD1	.	TRBJ1-1	TGTGCCAGCTCACCTCGACAGGGTTTGGACACTGAAGCTTTCTTT	CASSPRQGLDTEAFF
TRBV6-1	.	.	TRBJ2-5	TGTGCCAGCAGCGGCGGAGAGACCCAGTACTTC	CASSGGETQYF
TRBV27	TRBD2	.	TRBJ2-3	TGTGCCAGCAGTACTATCATGGTAGCGGGAGGCTTCACAGATACGCAGTATTTT	CASSTIMVAGGFTDTQYF
TRBV19	.	.	TRBJ1-5	TGTGCCAGTAGTCCGTCGGTACCGACAGGTAGCAATCAGCCCCAGCATTTT	CASSPSVPTGSNQPQHF
TRBV6-5	TRBD1	.	TRBJ1-1	TGTGCCAGCAGTTGGACACAGGGGAGATCGAACACTGAAGCTTTCTTT	CASSWTQGRSNTEAFF
TRBV10-2	TRBD1	once	TRBJ2-7	TGCGCCAGCAGTCAAGGACAGGGGGCCTCGAACGAGCAGTACTTC	CASSQGQGASNEQYF
TRBV6-5	TRBD1	.	TRBJ1-2	TGTGCCAGCAGTGAGGGGACAGCTAACTATGGCTACACCTTC	CASSEGTANYGYTF
TRBV19	.	few	TRBJ2-3	TGTGCCAGTAATTCGGGGTCGACGTTGGATACGCAGTATTTT	CASNSGSTLDTQYF
TRBV14	TRBD1	.	TRBJ2-1	TGTGCCAGCAGCAAGGCATTGGGGACAGGGGGTACTACCGGGTACAATGAGCAGTTCTTC	CASSKALGTGGTTGYNEQFF
TRBV5-1	TRBD1	.	TRBJ2-7	TGCGCCAGCAGCCCTTGGACAGGGGGCATCTACGAGCAGTACTTC	CASSPWTGGIYEQYF